This T cell receptor (beta chain) emerged from a study of T-cell memory formation after mild COVID-19. Germline-derived CDR1 and CDR2 are SGHVS and FQNEAQ. The CDR3 contains 16 residues. Trimming pared 5 bases from V and 3 bases from J, leaving 16 bases between. TCRdb recomputed calls from the 5' RACE reads with MiXCR, one row per CDR3 protein. The table records 140,000 to 150,000 distinct CDR3 sequences, under 25% of them present only once. This clonotype was seen many times. The specimen was PBMCs or a T cell subset sorted from them (not recorded which). The rearrangement joins TRBV7-8 to TRBJ2-2, with D possibly TRBD2 on 6 matching bases. The source is an adult woman who had mild COVID-19 (a few samples of this study predate the infection). Cell type and time point are not known. This chain's CDR3 is CASSLRERWDTGELFF. DNA of the CDR3: TGTGCCAGCAGCCTACGGGAGCGGTGGGACACCGGGGAGCTGTTTTTT.